Presented here are 18 T cell receptor beta chains from one specimen sequenced in a study of blood T cell repertoires in COVID-19. Sequenced by immunoSEQ multiplex PCR; TCRdb stores in-frame clones only, minus some. Among over 300,000 clones listed, around 88% were seen once. Sequenced sample: peripheral blood. The receptors derive from a woman aged 50 to 60 with acute or convalescent COVID-19.

J is TRBJ2-7 and V is TRBV6-5; 7 nucleotides match TRBD2. The length of the CDR3 is 13 residues. The germline CDR1 and CDR2 sequences are MNHEY and SVGAGI. V gave up 2 bases and J gave up 6 bases; unmatched junction bases: 4. The CDR3 coding sequence is TGTGCCAGCAGTTACGGGGGGGATATCGAGCAGTACTTC. Translating gives CASSYGGDIEQYF.

The rearrangement links TRBV11-2 to TRBJ2-7; 8 nucleotides align to TRBD2. The CDR3 has 14 amino acids. With 3 bases clipped from V and 4 bases from J, the junction kept 5 bases outside the gene matches. Germline loops: CDR1 SGHAT, CDR2 FQNNGV. The CDR3 spells CASSLGAGVYEQYF. CDR3 nucleotide sequence: TGTGCCAGCAGCTTGGGAGCGGGAGTATACGAGCAGTACTTC. The variable domain in full, completed from reference TRBV11-2 and TRBJ2-7, reads EAGVAQSPRYKIIEKRQSVAFWCNPISGHATLYWYQQILGQGPKLLIQFQNNGVVDDSQLPKDRFSAERLKGVDSTLKIQPAKLEDSAVYLCASSLGAGVYEQYFGPGTRLTVT.

The chain employs TRBV18 and TRBJ2-1, with D possibly being TRBD1 (5 bases). The V end was cut by 1 base, the J end by 9 bases, with 13 bases between. Germline-derived CDR1 and CDR2 are KGHSH and LQKENI. This CDR3 region has 14 residues. In DNA form, the CDR3 reads TGTGCCAGCTCACCACTGCCAGGGCCGGGTGAGCAGTTCTTC. Translated: CASSPLPGPGEQFF.

This clone was recorded once. This chain links TRBV19 with TRBJ1-3; D is undetermined. From germline, CDR1 is LNHDA and CDR2 SQIVND (reference sequence). Trimming took off 6 bases at V and 2 bases at J, with 11 bases between the two ends. The CDR3 has 14 residues. This CDR3 is CASRTPGAGNTIYF. CDR3 bases: TGTGCCAGTAGGACGCCCGGGGCTGGAAACACCATATATTTT.

The table lists this clone with a count of one. The chain links TRBV5-4 to TRBJ2-5; possibly TRBD2 for D (5 bases). Trimming took off 4 bases at V and 5 bases at J, with 15 bases between the two ends. Germline CDR1 reads SGHNT; CDR2 reads YYREEE (reference sequence). The CDR3 contains 14 residues. CDR3 residues: CASSAVSSPETQYF. CDR3 in DNA: TGTGCCAGCAGCGCCGTTTCTAGCCCCGAGACCCAGTACTTC.

The chain uses TRBV6-1 and TRBJ2-5; the D gene is possibly TRBD1 (6 bases). Germline assignment: CDR1 MNHNS and CDR2 SASEGT. CDR3 size: 13 residues. The V gene lost 3 bases and the J gene lost 5 bases, with 10 bases spanning the gap. CDR3 bases: TGTGCCAGCAGTGATATGAGGGGGGAGACCCAGTACTTC. Amino acids: CASSDMRGETQYF.

V gene TRBV2 combines with J gene TRBJ2-3, with 9 positions matching TRBD2. J gave up 4 bases and V 10 bases, and 12 bases lay outside the gene matches. The CDR3 length is 15 residues. CDR1 is SNHLY and CDR2 is FYNNEI in the germline V gene. For the CDR3, the DNA is TGTGCCACCCCCCGGATGCGGGAGGGCCCAGATACGCAGTATTTT. Amino acids: CATPRMREGPDTQYF.

CDR3 bases: TGTGCCAGCAGCGTAGGGTCAGGGGCTGGGGTATACGAGCAGTACTTC. It encodes CASSVGSGAGVYEQYF. The rearrangement joins TRBV9 to TRBJ2-7, with a tentative D call TRBD1 (6 bases). Trimming removed 0 bases from V and 4 bases from J, with 17 bases in between. CDR1 and CDR2 from the germline V gene are SGDLS and YYNGEE. CDR3 length equals 16 residues.

The J gene is TRBJ2-1, the V gene TRBV6-1; 10 nucleotides match TRBD2. This CDR3 comprises 17 residues. From germline, CDR1 is MNHNS and CDR2 SASEGT. V lost 4 bases to trimming and J lost 6 bases; unmatched junction nucleotides: 12. Here the CDR3 reads CASSVQPSGRARNEQFF. The DNA for the CDR3 is TGTGCCAGCAGTGTCCAGCCGAGCGGGAGGGCCCGCAATGAGCAGTTCTTC.

This clone was observed once. The rearrangement links TRBV2 to TRBJ2-5, with 11 nucleotides matching TRBD2. The V gene's germline CDR1 is SNHLY and CDR2 FYNNEI. There are 17 residues in the CDR3. With V trimmed by 5 bases and J by 5 bases, 13 bases remained unmatched. CDR3 DNA: TGTGCCAGCAGTCGGACTAGCGGGCCCATCCAAGAGGAGACCCAGTACTTC. Protein product: CASSRTSGPIQEETQYF.

Here the CDR3 DNA reads TGTGCCAGCAGCCCCGTGGCAGGGGGCGTCTCCTATGGCTACACCTTC. Amino acids: CASSPVAGGVSYGYTF. This chain joins TRBV28 and TRBJ1-2; 8 positions match TRBD1. CDR1 and CDR2 (germline): MDHEN, SYDVKM. This CDR3 comprises 16 residues. V trimming: 6 bases; J trimming: 4 bases; junction bases outside the gene matches: 13.

This rearrangement joins TRBV7-2 to TRBJ1-4, with 8 bases lining up with TRBD1. The CDR3 is 16 amino acids. Trimming at V came to 3 bases and at J to 0 bases, leaving 3 bases not matched to a gene. Per germline, CDR1 SGHTA and CDR2 FQGNSA. The CDR3 DNA sequence: TGTGCCAGCAGCTTGGACAGGGTTGCAACTAATGAAAAACTGTTTTTT. This gives the protein CASSLDRVATNEKLFF.

The chain joins TRBV24-1 to TRBJ2-1; D is unclear. Germline CDR1 reads KGHDR; CDR2 reads SFDVKD. V was cut by 4 bases and J by 10 bases, with 13 bases left in between. The length of the CDR3 is 13 residues. CDR3 sequence: CATSDPLIGEQFF. CDR3 DNA: TGTGCCACCAGTGACCCCCTCATCGGGGAGCAGTTCTTC.

The chain combines TRBV9 with TRBJ2-1; 7 bases map to TRBD1. Germline values: CDR1 SGDLS, CDR2 YYNGEE. Trimming at V came to 0 bases and at J to 0 bases, leaving 3 bases not matched to a gene. This CDR3 comprises 16 residues. CDR3 residues: CASSVVDRASYNEQFF. DNA for the CDR3: TGTGCCAGCAGCGTAGTAGACAGGGCCTCCTACAATGAGCAGTTCTTC.

In the case of this clone: The sample contains more than one DNA sequence encoding this CDR3. This rearrangement joins TRBV25-1 to TRBJ1-1, with 8 bases identical to TRBD1. Germline V gives CDR1 MGHDK, CDR2 SYGVNS. The CDR3 is 15 residues long. J was trimmed by 1 base and V by 3 bases; bases with no gene match: 4. CDR3: CASSDPGQGNTEAFF. CDR3 DNA: TGTGCCAGCAGTGACCCCGGACAGGGGAACACTGAAGCTTTCTTT.

The chain couples TRBV6-2 or TRBV6-3 to TRBJ2-1; D uncertain. V gave up 5 bases and J gave up 3 bases, with 29 bases separating them. CDR3 length: 20 residues. The germline V gene encodes CDR1 MNHEY and CDR2 SVGEGT. CDR3: CASSAVQVTAVPSFYNEQFF. Written as DNA, the CDR3 is TGTGCCAGCAGTGCCGTTCAGGTTACGGCCGTCCCCTCTTTCTACAATGAGCAGTTCTTC.

The chain combines TRBV11-2 with TRBJ1-1; a possible D gene is TRBD1 (6 bases). Germline assignment: CDR1 SGHAT and CDR2 FQNNGV. This CDR3 region has 16 residues. Trimming took 5 bases from V and 0 from J, leaving 16 bases between them. CDR3 nucleotides: TGTGCCAGCAGCCCGGTGGGGGACATAATGAACACTGAAGCTTTCTTT. Amino acid sequence: CASSPVGDIMNTEAFF.

The chain employs TRBV7-2 and TRBJ2-3; 12 positions agree with TRBD2. Germline V lookup: CDR1 SGHTA, CDR2 FQGNSA. The CDR3 contains 18 residues. V gave up 0 bases and J gave up 0 bases; unmatched junction bases: 4. This CDR3 reads CASSLAGLAGISTDTQYF. DNA of the CDR3: TGTGCCAGCAGCTTAGCAGGACTAGCGGGGATTAGCACAGATACGCAGTATTTT.